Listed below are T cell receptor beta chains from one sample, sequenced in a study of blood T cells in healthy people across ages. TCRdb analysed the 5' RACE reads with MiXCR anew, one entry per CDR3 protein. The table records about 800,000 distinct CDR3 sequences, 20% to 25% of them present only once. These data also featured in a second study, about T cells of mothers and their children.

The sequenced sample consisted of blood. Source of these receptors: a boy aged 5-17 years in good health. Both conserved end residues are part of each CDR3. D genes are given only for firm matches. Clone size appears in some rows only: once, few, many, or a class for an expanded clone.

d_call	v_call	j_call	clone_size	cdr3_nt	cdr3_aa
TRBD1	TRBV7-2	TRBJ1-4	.	TGTGCCAGCAGCCCGCAGGGGACAGGGGAGTATGAAAAACTGTTTTTT	CASSPQGTGEYEKLFF
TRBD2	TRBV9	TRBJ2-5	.	TGTGCCAGCAGCGTGTTACTCGGGGGGGCCGATGAGACCCTGTACTTC	CASSVLLGGADETLYF
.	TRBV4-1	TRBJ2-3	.	TGCGCCAGCAGCCCCCTGGGGGATGCTGGGTCGGATACGCAGTATTTT	CASSPLGDAGSDTQYF
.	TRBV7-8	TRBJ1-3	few	TGTGCCAGCAGCTTAGCACGGACCGGAAACACCATATATTTT	CASSLARTGNTIYF
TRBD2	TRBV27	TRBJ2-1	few	TGTGCCAGCGTGGGGACTAGCGGGGGGGCTACATCCTACAATGAGCAGTTCTTC	CASVGTSGGATSYNEQFF
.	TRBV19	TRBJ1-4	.	TGTGCCAGTAGTAACATAAGGAGGGAAAAACTGTTTTTT	CASSNIRREKLFF
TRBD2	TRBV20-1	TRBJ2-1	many	TGCAGTGCTACCACCGGGACTAGCCACACACTTTACTACAATGAGCAGTTCTTC	CSATTGTSHTLYYNEQFF
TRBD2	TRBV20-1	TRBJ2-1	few	TGCAGTGGAACGAATCTAGCGGTGGCCTACAATGAGCAGTTCTTC	CSGTNLAVAYNEQFF
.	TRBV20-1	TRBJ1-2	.	TGCAGTAGTCCACCCCGGGACCTATGGGACTATGGCTACACCTTC	CSSPPRDLWDYGYTF
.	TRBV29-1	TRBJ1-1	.	TGCAGCGTTGAATTGATGAACACTGAAGCTTTCTTT	CSVELMNTEAFF
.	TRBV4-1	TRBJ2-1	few	TGCGCCAGCAGCCGACTAGAAGATGAGCAGTTCTTC	CASSRLEDEQFF